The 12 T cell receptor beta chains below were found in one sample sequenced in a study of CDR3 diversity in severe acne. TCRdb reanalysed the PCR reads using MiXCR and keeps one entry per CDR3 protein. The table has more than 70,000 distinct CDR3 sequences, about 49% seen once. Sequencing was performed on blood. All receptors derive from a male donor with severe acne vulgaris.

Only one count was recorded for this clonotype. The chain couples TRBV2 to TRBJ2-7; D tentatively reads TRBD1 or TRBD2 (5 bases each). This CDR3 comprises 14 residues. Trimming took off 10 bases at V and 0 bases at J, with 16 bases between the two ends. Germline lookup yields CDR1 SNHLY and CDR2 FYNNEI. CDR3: CAILGTGTSYEQYF. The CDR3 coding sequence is TGTGCCATCCTTGGGACCGGGACCTCCTACGAGCAGTACTTC.

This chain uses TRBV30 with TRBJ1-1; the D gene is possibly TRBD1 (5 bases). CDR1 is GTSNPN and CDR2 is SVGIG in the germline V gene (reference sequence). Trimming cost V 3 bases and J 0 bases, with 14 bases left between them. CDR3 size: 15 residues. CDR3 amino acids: CAWREGDLMNTEAFF. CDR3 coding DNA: TGTGCCTGGAGGGAAGGGGACCTCATGAACACTGAAGCTTTCTTT. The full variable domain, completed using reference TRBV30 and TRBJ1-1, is SQTIHQWPATLVQPVGSPLSLECTVEGTSNPNLYWYRQAAGRGLQLLFYSVGIGQISSEVPQNLSASRPQDRQFILSSKKLLLSDSGFYLCAWREGDLMNTEAFFGQGTRLTVV.

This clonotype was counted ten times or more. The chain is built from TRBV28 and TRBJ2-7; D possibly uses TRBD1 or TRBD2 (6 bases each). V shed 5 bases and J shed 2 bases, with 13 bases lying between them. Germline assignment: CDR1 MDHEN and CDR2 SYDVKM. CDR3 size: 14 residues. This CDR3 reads CASSIPGAPYEQYF. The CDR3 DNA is TGTGCCAGCAGTATCCCGGGGGCCCCCTACGAGCAGTACTTC.

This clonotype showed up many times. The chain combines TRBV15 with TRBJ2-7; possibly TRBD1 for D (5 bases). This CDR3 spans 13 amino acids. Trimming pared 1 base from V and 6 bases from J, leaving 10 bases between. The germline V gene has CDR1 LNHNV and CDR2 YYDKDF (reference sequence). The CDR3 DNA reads TGTGCCACCAGCAGAGTTATAGGGGCCGAGCAGTACTTC. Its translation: CATSRVIGAEQYF.

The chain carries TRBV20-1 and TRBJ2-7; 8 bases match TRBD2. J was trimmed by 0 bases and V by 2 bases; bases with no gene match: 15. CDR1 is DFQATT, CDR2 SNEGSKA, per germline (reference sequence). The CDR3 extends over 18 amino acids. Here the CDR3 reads CSARITGLAGGSSYEQYF. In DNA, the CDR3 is TGCAGTGCTAGAATCACCGGGCTAGCGGGTGGAAGCTCCTACGAGCAGTACTTC.

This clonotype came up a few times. The CDR3 loop reads CASREDIGGGSSYNSPLHF. The DNA for the CDR3 is TGCGCCAGCAGAGAGGACATTGGGGGAGGAAGCTCCTATAATTCACCCCTCCACTTT. V usage is TRBV5-1 and J usage is TRBJ1-6; possibly TRBD1 for D (5 bases). Germline V gene lookup returns CDR1 SGHRS and CDR2 YFSETQ. CDR3 size: 19 residues. Between the trimmed V and J ends, which lost 5 bases and 0 bases, there was a span of 21 bases.

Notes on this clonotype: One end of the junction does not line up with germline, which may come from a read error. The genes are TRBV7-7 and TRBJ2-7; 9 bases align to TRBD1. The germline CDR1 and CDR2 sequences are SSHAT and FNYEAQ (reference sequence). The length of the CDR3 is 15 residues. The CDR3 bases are TGTGCTAGCAGCTTAGCGCGGGGACAGGGATACGAGCAGTACTTC. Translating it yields CASSLARGQGYEQYF.

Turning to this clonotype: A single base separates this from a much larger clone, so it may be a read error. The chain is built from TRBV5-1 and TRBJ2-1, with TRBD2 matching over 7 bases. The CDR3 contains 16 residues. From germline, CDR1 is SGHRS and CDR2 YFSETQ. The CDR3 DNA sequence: TGCGCCAGCAGCTTGGAGGGGAGGGCCGCCTACGATGAGCAGTTCTTC. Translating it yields CASSLEGRAAYDEQFF.

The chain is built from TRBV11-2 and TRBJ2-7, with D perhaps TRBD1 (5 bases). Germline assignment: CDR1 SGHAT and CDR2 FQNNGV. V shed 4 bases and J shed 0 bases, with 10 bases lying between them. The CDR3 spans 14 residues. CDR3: CASSYRGSSYEQYF. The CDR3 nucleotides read TGTGCCAGCAGCTATAGGGGAAGCTCCTACGAGCAGTACTTC. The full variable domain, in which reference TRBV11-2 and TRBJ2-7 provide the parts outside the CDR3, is EAGVAQSPRYKIIEKRQSVAFWCNPISGHATLYWYQQILGQGPKLLIQFQNNGVVDDSQLPKDRFSAERLKGVDSTLKIQPAKLEDSAVYLCASSYRGSSYEQYFGPGTRLTVT.

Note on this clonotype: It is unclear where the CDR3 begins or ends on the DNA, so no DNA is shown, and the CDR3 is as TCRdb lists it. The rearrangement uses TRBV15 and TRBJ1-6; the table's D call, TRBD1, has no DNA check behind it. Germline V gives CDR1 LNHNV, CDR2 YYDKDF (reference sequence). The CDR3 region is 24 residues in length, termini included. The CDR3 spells CATSTAFYLCATKTDGGWNSPLHF.

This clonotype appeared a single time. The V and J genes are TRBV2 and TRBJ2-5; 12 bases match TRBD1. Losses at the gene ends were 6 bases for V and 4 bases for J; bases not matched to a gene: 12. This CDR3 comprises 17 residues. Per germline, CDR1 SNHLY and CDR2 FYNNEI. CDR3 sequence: CASSPGTGGVRGETQYF. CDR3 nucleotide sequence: TGTGCCAGCAGCCCCGGGACAGGGGGCGTGAGGGGAGAGACCCAGTACTTC.

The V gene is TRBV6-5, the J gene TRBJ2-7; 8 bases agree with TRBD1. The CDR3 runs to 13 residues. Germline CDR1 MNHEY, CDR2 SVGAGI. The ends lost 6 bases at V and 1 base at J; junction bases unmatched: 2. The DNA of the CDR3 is TGTGCCAGCAGGGGACAGGCTTCCTACGAGCAGTACTTC. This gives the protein CASRGQASYEQYF.